This T cell receptor (beta chain) was sequenced during a study of blood T cells in healthy people across ages. This clonotype was seen more than once but under ten times. What it binds is not known. Study findings and constraints: Naive T cell percentage strongly correlated with TCR beta diversity.

Trimming cost V 2 bases and J 1 base; bases outside gene matches: 6. The CDR3 has 16 residues. CDR1 and CDR2 (germline): DFQATT, SNEGSKA (reference sequence). The authors ran a second PCR of about 6 to 11 cycles using a sample-barcoded 5' primer and a J-beta primer mix. TCRdb processed the 5' RACE reads anew with MiXCR; each CDR3 protein has one entry. The data hold hundreds of thousands of distinct CDR3 sequences, with approximately 52% observed a single time. Sequenced sample: blood. The receptor's source is a man aged 60 to 75 in good health. The chain has TRBV20-1 and TRBJ2-7, with 12 bases aligning to TRBD2. CDR3 DNA: TGCAGTGCTAGACTACCTCTAGCGGGAGGGTCCTACGAGCAGTACTTC. Translated: CSARLPLAGGSYEQYF.